This paragraph reports one T cell receptor (beta chain). This clonotype has a handful of counts. It has no known antigen specificity. No base quality values were provided; no much bigger clone lies one nucleotide off. Libraries came from RT-PCR. Data came from an Illumina HiSeq 2500. TCRdb handled the public reads itself, with Q25 trimming in fastp and clone calling in MiXCR, and kept productive beta chains. For every CDR3 protein sequence, its rows merge into one entry that carries the most common genes and DNA. Here the sample has roughly 190,000 distinct CDR3 sequences; roughly 14% occur a single time. Together, the top ten hold about 28% of the sample. This record comes from a study of response to subunit inactivated influenza vaccine (dated by TCRdb to 2016 to 2019). A note on the overall study: To follow how T cells responded to a trivalent subunit inactivated influenza vaccine, the researchers relied on deep quantitative profiling of the T cell receptor repertoire.

Broader findings and caveats from the paper: According to the authors, only a limited number of new T cells may be recruited by each seasonal influenza vaccination.

Including cysteine and phenylalanine, the CDR3 has 14 amino acids. Left in the record is the CDR3 DNA by itself, 42 bases read in frame from the first base. Deletion took 2 bases off V and 2 bases off J, with a span of 8 bases between the germline ends. As encoded in the germline V gene, CDR1 is MNHEY while CDR2 is SVGEGT. The input for sequencing was CD8+ T cells sorted from PBMCs, taken roughly 5 days after vaccination. The clonotype originates from a man in his forties or fifties who received an inactivated influenza vaccine. Donor details come from another sample of the same person, matched by shared clones. This sequence uses TRBV6-2 or TRBV6-3 and TRBJ2-3; TRBD2 is a possible D gene, resting on 5 matching bases. Here the CDR3 is given as CASSYVGDTDTQYF. The DNA sequence is as follows: TGTGCCAGCAGTTACGTCGGGGACACAGATACGCAGTATTTT.